This TCR beta chain was documented in a study of blood T cell repertoires in COVID-19. Study at large: Acute and convalescent COVID-19 specimens originated in the United States, Italy and Spain. PBMCs, B-cell-depleted T cells, or T cells were the source of the cDNA or gDNA that made up the material.

Trimming took 6 bases from V and 5 from J, leaving 14 bases between them. The CDR3 contains 14 residues. Germline CDR1 ENHRY, CDR2 SYGVKD. Those enrolled in Seattle joined during active infection and were followed longitudinally afterward. Here immunoSEQ multiplex PCR was the method, and the copy in TCRdb shows in-frame clones only, minus some. The sample includes under 450,000 clones, 86% seen only once; the top ten take roughly 7.1%. This clonotype originated in a woman aged 55-69 years with COVID-19, enrolled during active disease. The chain joins TRBV10-3 to TRBJ1-5; D is possibly TRBD1 (5 bases). Material: peripheral blood. The CDR3 coding sequence is TGTGCCATCAGCAGGGAAGGTCCCTATCAGCCCCAGCATTTT. Translation gives CAISREGPYQPQHF.